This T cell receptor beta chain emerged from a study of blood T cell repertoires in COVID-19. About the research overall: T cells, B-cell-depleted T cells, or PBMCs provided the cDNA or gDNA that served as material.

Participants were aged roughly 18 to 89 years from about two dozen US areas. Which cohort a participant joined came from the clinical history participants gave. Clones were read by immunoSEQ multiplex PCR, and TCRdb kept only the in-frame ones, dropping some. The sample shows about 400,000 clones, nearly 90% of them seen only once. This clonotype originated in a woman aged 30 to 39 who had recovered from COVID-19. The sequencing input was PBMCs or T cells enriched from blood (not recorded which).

The CDR3 loop is CASSSRTGEPLSYGYTF. The CDR3 DNA is TGCGCCAGCAGCTCACGGACAGGGGAGCCTCTCTCCTATGGCTACACCTTC. The J gene is TRBJ1-2, the V gene TRBV5-1; TRBD1 aligns across 9 bases. The CDR3 is made up of 17 amino acids. CDR1 SGHRS and CDR2 YFSETQ come from the germline V gene. After removal of 3 bases from V and 4 bases from J, the junction contained 13 bases not matched to a gene.